The source of this TCR beta chain is a study of response to subunit inactivated influenza vaccine. Study conclusions and caveats: T cells newly recruited by each seasonal influenza vaccination are few, the authors suggested.

TCRdb fed the RT-PCR reads into MiXCR, producing one record per CDR3 protein. The sample includes about 610,000 distinct CDR3 sequences, about 15% of them seen just once. Regarding this clonotype: The antigen is unknown.

Per germline, CDR1 SGHKS and CDR2 YYEKEE (reference sequence). This CDR3 contains 16 residues. The V gene lost 0 bases and the J gene lost 6 bases, with 16 bases spanning the gap. The gene calls are TRBV5-5 and TRBJ2-4; D ambiguous. The sequence derives from a man in his fifties who received an inactivated influenza vaccine. The sample was PBMCs from blood, taken about 13 days after vaccination. CDR3 bases: TGTGCCAGCAGCTTGGGGGCCTCCAGGCCACCAAACATTCAGTACTTC. Its translation: CASSLGASRPPNIQYF.